The rows below give T cell receptor beta chains drawn from one sample of a study of post-analysis software for immune sequencing data. In TCRdb, the PCR reads were re-called with MiXCR into one record per CDR3 protein. The data show 650,000 to 850,000 distinct CDR3 sequences, with approximately 57% seen just once and 4.6% held by the top ten. The sequenced sample consisted of blood. These receptor sequences come from a girl aged 5-17 years with multiple sclerosis. CDR3s include the opening cysteine and the closing phenylalanine or tryptophan. Fields, in order: J gene, clone size, D gene, V gene, CDR3 DNA, CDR3 protein. The D gene is left open where the match is weak. Not every row has a clone size; where given, it reads once, few, many or a size class.

J gene: TRBJ2-3; clone size: -; D gene: TRBD2; V gene: TRBV24-1; CDR3 DNA: TGTGCCACCAGTGACTCCGGACTAGCGGGCCTCACAGATACGCAGTATTTT; CDR3 protein: CATSDSGLAGLTDTQYF
J gene: TRBJ2-7; clone size: -; D gene: -; V gene: TRBV7-9; CDR3 DNA: TGTGCCAGCAGCTTAGTGATGACCTACGAGCAGTACTTC; CDR3 protein: CASSLVMTYEQYF
J gene: TRBJ2-1; clone size: few; D gene: TRBD2; V gene: TRBV7-6; CDR3 DNA: TGTGCCAGCAGCCAAGGACTAGCGGGAGAACATACCTACAATGAGCAGTTCTTC; CDR3 protein: CASSQGLAGEHTYNEQFF
J gene: TRBJ1-5; clone size: few; D gene: TRBD1; V gene: TRBV6-1; CDR3 DNA: TGTGCCAGCACCAGGGGGGGGCCCCAGCATTTT; CDR3 protein: CASTRGGPQHF
J gene: TRBJ1-1; clone size: -; D gene: TRBD1; V gene: TRBV20-1; CDR3 DNA: TGCAGTGCTAGGGGCTTGACAGGGGGTGGCACTGAAGCTTTCTTT; CDR3 protein: CSARGLTGGGTEAFF
J gene: TRBJ1-2; clone size: -; D gene: -; V gene: TRBV15; CDR3 DNA: TGTGCCACCAGCAGAGATTCGGGGGGCGCCGGTGGCTACACCTTC; CDR3 protein: CATSRDSGGAGGYTF
J gene: TRBJ2-5; clone size: -; D gene: -; V gene: TRBV20-1; CDR3 DNA: TGCAGTGCTAGAGGGCTCCCCCTGGTAGAGACCCAGTACTTC; CDR3 protein: CSARGLPLVETQYF
J gene: TRBJ2-5; clone size: -; D gene: TRBD1; V gene: TRBV5-1; CDR3 DNA: TGCGCCAGCAGCGGGACAGTGATACAAGAGACCCAGTACTTC; CDR3 protein: CASSGTVIQETQYF
J gene: TRBJ2-5; clone size: few; D gene: -; V gene: TRBV10-3; CDR3 DNA: TGTGCCATCAGTGATCCGGGACCACAGGGAGGGGAGACCCAGTACTTC; CDR3 protein: CAISDPGPQGGETQYF
J gene: TRBJ1-4; clone size: -; D gene: -; V gene: TRBV7-6; CDR3 DNA: TGTGCCAGCAGCCCCCGGTGGCTAAGGAGATCAACTAATGAAAAACTGTTTTTT; CDR3 protein: CASSPRWLRRSTNEKLFF
J gene: TRBJ2-3; clone size: -; D gene: -; V gene: TRBV29-1; CDR3 DNA: TGCAGCGTTGGTGTGTCTGTAGATACGCAGTATTTT; CDR3 protein: CSVGVSVDTQYF
J gene: TRBJ2-7; clone size: few; D gene: TRBD2; V gene: TRBV9; CDR3 DNA: TGTGCCAGCAGCGTAGGTATCGGACTAGAAATCTACGAGCAGTACTTC; CDR3 protein: CASSVGIGLEIYEQYF
J gene: TRBJ1-2; clone size: -; D gene: -; V gene: TRBV3-1; CDR3 DNA: TGTGCCAGCAGCACCCGTGAGGGCCCATATGGCTACACCTTC; CDR3 protein: CASSTREGPYGYTF
J gene: TRBJ2-7; clone size: -; D gene: -; V gene: TRBV12-3/TRBV12-4; CDR3 DNA: TGTGCCAGCAGCTCCCCACTGGGGCAGGGGCGAGCCTACGAGCAGTACTTC; CDR3 protein: CASSSPLGQGRAYEQYF
J gene: TRBJ2-7; clone size: -; D gene: TRBD2; V gene: TRBV7-3; CDR3 DNA: TGTGCCAGCAGCTTGGTCGAGCGGGGGGGCGAGCAGTACTTC; CDR3 protein: CASSLVERGGEQYF
J gene: TRBJ2-3; clone size: few; D gene: TRBD2; V gene: TRBV6-6; CDR3 DNA: TGTGCCAGCAGTACGCGGCGGGGGAGGTCAGATACGCAGTATTTT; CDR3 protein: CASSTRRGRSDTQYF
J gene: TRBJ2-5; clone size: few; D gene: TRBD1; V gene: TRBV12-3/TRBV12-4; CDR3 DNA: TGTGCCAGCACTCTCAGACAGGGGCGGTTTCAAGAGACCCAGTACTTC; CDR3 protein: CASTLRQGRFQETQYF
J gene: TRBJ1-1; clone size: few; D gene: -; V gene: TRBV4-1; CDR3 DNA: TGCGCCAGCAGCCCGGGACATCCGGGCGGGAACACTGAAGCTTTCTTT; CDR3 protein: CASSPGHPGGNTEAFF
J gene: TRBJ2-1; clone size: -; D gene: TRBD1; V gene: TRBV10-3; CDR3 DNA: TGTGCCATCAGTGAGTTGGGACAGGGTTTCGATGAGCAGTTCTTC; CDR3 protein: CAISELGQGFDEQFF
J gene: TRBJ2-7; clone size: -; D gene: TRBD2; V gene: TRBV20-1; CDR3 DNA: TGCAGTGCTATACCGCTAGCGGGAGCATTCCATGAGCAGTACTTC; CDR3 protein: CSAIPLAGAFHEQYF
J gene: TRBJ2-5; clone size: -; D gene: -; V gene: TRBV2; CDR3 DNA: TGTGCCAGCAGTCCCCCAACGGGGATCGCTGGGGGGACCCAGTACTTC; CDR3 protein: CASSPPTGIAGGTQYF
J gene: TRBJ2-7; clone size: -; D gene: -; V gene: TRBV28; CDR3 DNA: TGTGCCAGCAGTGCTCCCGCGCGGGGACGTAGCGAGCAGTACTTC; CDR3 protein: CASSAPARGRSEQYF
J gene: TRBJ2-1; clone size: few; D gene: TRBD2; V gene: TRBV20-1; CDR3 DNA: TGCAGTGCGAGAGGTCCCCTAGCGGGGGTTTCTAATGAGCAGTTCTTC; CDR3 protein: CSARGPLAGVSNEQFF
J gene: TRBJ2-7; clone size: once; D gene: TRBD2; V gene: TRBV20-1; CDR3 DNA: TGCAGTGCTAGGGCAGGTAGCGGGAGGGCATCCACCTACGAGCAGTACTTC; CDR3 protein: CSARAGSGRASTYEQYF